These 6 T cell receptor beta chains originate from one sample sequenced in a study of T cells in Graves' hyperthyroidism and ophthalmopathy. Amplification yielded TCR beta CDR3 regions, with RNA transcripts as the source. First-round RT-PCR targeting the TCR CDR3 was performed with the HTBI primer set. Via MiXCR, TCRdb re-called the multiplex PCR reads, giving one row per CDR3 protein. Here the sample spans roughly 740,000 distinct CDR3 sequences, about 16% being singletons. Sequencing was performed on blood. All receptors come from a young man with Graves' hyperthyroidism.

In its sample, this clonotype was seen many times. CDR3 residues: CASTNIDGGLEAFF. The CDR3 DNA reads as TGTGCCAGCACCAATATTGACGGTGGGCTTGAAGCTTTCTTT. J is TRBJ1-1 and V is TRBV2; D is ambiguous. The CDR3 is 14 amino acids. V gave up 7 bases and J gave up 7 bases, with 19 bases separating them. In germline, CDR1 is SNHLY, CDR2 FYNNEI.

As for this clonotype: A single base separates this from a much larger clone, so it may be a read error. V and J are TRBV7-9 and TRBJ2-5; a weak D match, TRBD1 (5 bases). The CDR3 consists of 12 residues. V was cut by 1 base and J by 7 bases, with 7 bases left in between. CDR1 is SEHNR, CDR2 FQNEAQ, per germline (reference sequence). The CDR3 bases are TGTGCCAGCAGCTTAGATCAGGGGACCCAGTACTTC. Its protein is CASSLDQGTQYF.

Ten or more counts support this clonotype. V is TRBV7-2 and J is TRBJ2-5, with 9 nucleotides matching TRBD2. Germline values: CDR1 SGHTA, CDR2 FQGNSA. Germline trimming cut 5 bases from V and 5 bases from J; bases unmatched to any gene: 9. This CDR3 has 15 amino acids. In DNA, the CDR3 is TGTGCCAGCAGCCAGGTACCGGGACTAGCTGAGACCCAGTACTTC. This gives the protein CASSQVPGLAETQYF.

The chain's CDR3 is CAWDEGRGQETQYF. CDR3 DNA sequence: TGTGCCTGGGACGAGGGCAGGGGGCAAGAGACCCAGTACTTC. The rearrangement links TRBV30 to TRBJ2-5; the match to TRBD1 covers 7 bases. Trimming took 5 bases from V and 2 from J; bases not matched to a gene: 8. Germline V gene lookup returns CDR1 GTSNPN and CDR2 SVGIG (reference sequence). The CDR3 is 14 amino acids.

V gene TRBV30 combines with J gene TRBJ2-6, with D uncertain. The CDR3 has 12 residues. Germline lookup yields CDR1 GTSNPN and CDR2 SVGIG (reference sequence). Trimming cost V 5 bases and J 4 bases, with 6 bases left between them. The DNA for the CDR3 is TGTGCCTGGGACATAGGGGCCAACGTCCTGACTTTC. This gives the protein CAWDIGANVLTF.

This chain links TRBV3-1 with TRBJ2-5; 9 bases are a match to TRBD2. Per germline, CDR1 LGHDT and CDR2 YNNKEL (reference sequence). The CDR3 is made up of 15 amino acids. V dropped 5 bases and J dropped 3; count of bases not matched to a gene: 7. The CDR3 DNA is TGTGCCAGCAGCTACGCCGTAGCGGGAGAAGAGACCCAGTACTTC. Its protein product is CASSYAVAGEETQYF.